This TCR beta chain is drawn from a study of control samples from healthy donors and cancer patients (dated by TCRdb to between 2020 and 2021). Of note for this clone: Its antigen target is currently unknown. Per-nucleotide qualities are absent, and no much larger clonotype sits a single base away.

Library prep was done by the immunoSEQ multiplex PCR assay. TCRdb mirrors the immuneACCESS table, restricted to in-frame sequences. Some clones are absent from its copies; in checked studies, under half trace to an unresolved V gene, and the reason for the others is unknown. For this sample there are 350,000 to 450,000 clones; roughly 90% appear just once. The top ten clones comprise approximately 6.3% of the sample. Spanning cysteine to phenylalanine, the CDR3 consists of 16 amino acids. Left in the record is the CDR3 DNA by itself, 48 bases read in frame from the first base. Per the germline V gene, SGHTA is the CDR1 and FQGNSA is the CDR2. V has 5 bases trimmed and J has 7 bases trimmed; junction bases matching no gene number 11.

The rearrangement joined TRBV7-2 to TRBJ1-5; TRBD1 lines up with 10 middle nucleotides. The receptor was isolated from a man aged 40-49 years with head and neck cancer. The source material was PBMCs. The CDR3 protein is CASSPMGQGIWQPQHF. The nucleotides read TGTGCCAGCAGCCCGATGGGACAGGGGATATGGCAGCCCCAGCATTTT.